These T cell receptor beta chains were read from a single sample in a study of early T cells in non-severe SARS-CoV-2 infection. A single record per CDR3 protein comes from TCRdb applying MiXCR to the 5' RACE reads. The sample contains approximately 83,000 distinct CDR3 sequences, 13% to 15% of which appear only once. Source material: whole blood. The receptor set was obtained from an adult who was a healthcare worker with PCR-confirmed SARS-CoV-2 infection or an uninfected control (not recorded which). CDR3s include the opening cysteine and the closing phenylalanine or tryptophan. D genes are given only for firm matches. Clone size is not always given. Where it is, it says once, few, many or a class for expanded clones.

v_gene	d_gene	abundance	j_gene	CDR3aa	CDR3nt
TRBV3-1	.	many	TRBJ2-3	CASSSGLGRDTQYF	TGTGCCAGCAGCTCCGGTCTGGGTCGAGATACGCAGTATTTT
TRBV6-5	TRBD1	.	TRBJ2-6	CASSQGVEGAGANVLTF	TGTGCCAGCAGTCAGGGGGTAGAGGGTGCTGGGGCCAACGTCCTGACTTTC
TRBV20-1	TRBD2	.	TRBJ2-1	CSALRASGADEQFF	TGCAGTGCCCTTCGGGCTAGCGGGGCGGATGAGCAGTTCTTC
TRBV5-4	TRBD1	.	TRBJ1-2	CASSLGRTGDNYGYTF	TGTGCCAGCAGCTTGGGCCGGACAGGCGATAACTATGGCTACACCTTC
TRBV10-3	.	few	TRBJ2-2	CAISEKGVDTGELFF	TGTGCCATCAGTGAGAAGGGGGTTGACACCGGGGAGCTGTTTTTT
TRBV6-5	TRBD1	.	TRBJ1-2	CASKGQGNYGYTF	TGTGCCAGCAAGGGACAGGGCAACTATGGCTACACCTTC
TRBV6-2/TRBV6-3	.	few	TRBJ2-5	CASSTNQETQYF	TGTGCCAGCTCCACCAACCAAGAGACCCAGTACTTC
TRBV20-1	TRBD2	medium-sized	TRBJ2-3	CSAGSGGFSTDTQYF	TGCAGTGCTGGTAGCGGGGGGTTCTCCACAGATACGCAGTATTTT
TRBV7-2	.	many	TRBJ1-3	CASSKRWGKGSGNTIYF	TGTGCCAGCAGCAAGCGGTGGGGAAAGGGCTCTGGAAACACCATATATTTT
TRBV5-1	.	.	TRBJ1-1	CASSLGEVRGTEAFF	TGCGCCAGCAGCTTGGGAGAAGTTCGAGGGACTGAAGCTTTCTTT
TRBV7-2	TRBD1	.	TRBJ2-1	CASSLAGTGVYNEQFF	TGTGCCAGCAGCTTAGCGGGGACAGGGGTATACAATGAGCAGTTCTTC
TRBV27	.	few	TRBJ1-2	CASSLVGARNGYTF	TGTGCCAGCAGTTTGGTGGGGGCGAGAAATGGCTACACCTTC
TRBV4-1	.	.	TRBJ2-2	CASSQSRAGSLFF	TGCGCCAGCAGCCAATCAAGGGCTGGGTCGCTGTTTTTT
TRBV28	.	.	TRBJ2-2	CASSPGLGSPGELFF	TGTGCCAGCAGTCCTGGACTTGGTAGTCCCGGGGAGCTGTTTTTT
TRBV7-7	.	few	TRBJ2-2	CASSNTGWELFF	TGTGCCAGCAGCAATACAGGGTGGGAGCTGTTTTTT
TRBV7-8	.	.	TRBJ2-7	CASSLGGSAYEQYF	TGTGCCAGCAGCTTAGGGGGTTCGGCCTACGAGCAGTACTTC
TRBV6-4	TRBD2	.	TRBJ2-3	CASSDSSGGLDTQYF	TGTGCCAGCAGTGACTCGAGCGGGGGGTTGGATACGCAGTATTTT
TRBV7-6	.	.	TRBJ1-2	CASSLFAGPPYGYTF	TGTGCCAGCAGCTTATTCGCGGGGCCTCCCTATGGCTACACCTTC
TRBV11-2	.	many	TRBJ1-1	CASSPLTGLSTEAFF	TGTGCCAGCAGCCCTCTGACAGGTCTATCCACTGAAGCTTTCTTT
TRBV20-1	.	few	TRBJ1-1	CSVETGNTEAFF	TGCAGTGTAGAGACAGGGAACACTGAAGCTTTCTTT
TRBV5-6	.	few	TRBJ2-3	CASSSGTTQYF	TGTGCCAGCAGCTCGGGGACGACGCAGTATTTT
TRBV4-1	.	few	TRBJ1-4	CASSQPPLGGTGKGEEPNEKLFF	TGCGCCAGCAGCCAACCACCCCTCGGCGGGACGGGAAAGGGTGAGGAACCGAATGAAAAACTGTTTTTT
TRBV30	TRBD1	.	TRBJ2-1	CAWSNGQGADEQFF	TGTGCCTGGAGTAACGGACAGGGGGCCGATGAGCAGTTCTTC
TRBV11-2	TRBD1	.	TRBJ2-3	CASSVSNRGRIRTDTQYF	TGTGCCAGCAGCGTCTCAAACAGGGGGCGCATTAGGACAGATACGCAGTATTTT
TRBV5-1	.	.	TRBJ1-2	CASSGSQIYGYTF	TGCGCCAGCAGCGGCTCTCAGATCTATGGCTACACCTTC
TRBV6-2/TRBV6-3	.	few	TRBJ2-7	CASSYPPGVGGSYEQYF	TGTGCCAGCAGTTACCCACCGGGGGTGGGGGGATCCTACGAGCAGTACTTC
TRBV5-8	TRBD2	many	TRBJ2-1	CASSGMALAGRRGYNEQFF	TGTGCCAGCAGCGGAATGGCGCTAGCGGGCCGGCGGGGATACAATGAGCAGTTCTTC
TRBV23-1	.	.	TRBJ2-5	CASSLGEYQETQYF	TGCGCCAGCAGCCTAGGGGAGTACCAAGAGACCCAGTACTTC
TRBV12-3/TRBV12-4	.	.	TRBJ2-6	CASTTGANVLTF	TGTGCCAGCACCACTGGGGCCAACGTCCTGACTTTC
TRBV6-6	.	many	TRBJ2-3	CASSYPLSPTQPDTDTQYF	TGTGCCAGCAGTTACCCTCTTTCTCCGACTCAGCCGGACACAGATACGCAGTATTTT
TRBV5-6	.	few	TRBJ2-3	CASSLGPPWVADTQYF	TGTGCCAGCAGCTTGGGGCCCCCGTGGGTCGCAGATACGCAGTATTTT
TRBV4-2	.	many	TRBJ2-3	CASSQNRQQYFF	TGTGCCAGCAGCCAAAATCGGCAGCAGTACTTTTTT
TRBV6-2/TRBV6-3	.	few	TRBJ2-7	CASTNRRGTQYF	TGTGCCAGCACCAACCGCCGGGGCACCCAGTACTTC